The subject of this entry is one T cell receptor (beta chain). The junction differs from germline at one of its ends, possibly a read error. The table came from immunoSEQ multiplex PCR; TCRdb's copy has only in-frame clones and leaves some out. The sample has about 5,100 clones; 25% to 40% are singletons. Treatment: randomized to nivolumab then ipilimumab (arm A) or the reverse (arm B). The sample originates from a study of sequential checkpoint blockade in melanoma. Across the study: TCRβ was sequenced from DNA of 91 pretreatment tumors.

Germline V gene sequence: CDR1 MNHGY, CDR2 SAAAGT. CDR3 length equals 13 residues. The J gene is TRBJ2-3, the V gene TRBV6-8, with 10 bases matching TRBD2. The sample consisted of tumor tissue (inferred from file names), taken from a patient given nivolumab and ipilimumab in sequence. The sequence came from a human donor with melanoma. The CDR3 reads CASSERGLAQSLF. The CDR3 DNA follows: TGTGCCAGCAGTGAGCGGGGACTAGCGCAATCGCTTTTT.